These T cell receptor beta chains were read from a single sample in a study of blood T cell repertoires in COVID-19. The repertoire was sequenced with immunoSEQ multiplex PCR; TCRdb's copy has only in-frame clones and lacks some. Found here are about 44,000 clones, over 75% of them singletons; the top ten hold roughly 1.3%. Sample: peripheral blood. The receptors derive from a middle-aged woman with acute or convalescent COVID-19. CDR3s include the opening cysteine and the closing phenylalanine or tryptophan. A D gene is named only where the DNA matches it firmly. Size is omitted from some rows. Given values are once, few, many or a class for expanded clones.

D	J	V	length	size	CDR3	DNA
NA	TRBJ1-1	TRBV5-1	16	NA	CASSLSIRGMNTEAFF	TGCGCCAGCAGCTTGTCTATCAGGGGTATGAACACTGAAGCTTTCTTT
TRBD2	TRBJ2-5	TRBV30	15	NA	CAWSPGGRGQETQYF	TGTGCCTGGAGCCCTGGAGGGAGGGGCCAAGAGACCCAGTACTTC
NA	TRBJ2-7	TRBV7-2	13	NA	CASSSLGTREQYF	TGTGCCAGCAGCTCACTGGGGACACGCGAGCAGTACTTC
TRBD1	TRBJ1-5	TRBV19	15	NA	CASSSRDRARGPQHF	TGTGCCAGTAGTTCCAGGGACAGGGCACGAGGGCCCCAGCATTTT
NA	TRBJ2-1	TRBV5-4	14	few	CASTLQGYYNEQFF	TGTGCCAGCACGCTACAGGGTTACTACAATGAGCAGTTCTTC
TRBD2	TRBJ2-7	TRBV27	14	NA	CASSRGTSEYEQYF	TGTGCCAGCAGTCGCGGGACTAGCGAATACGAGCAGTACTTC
NA	TRBJ1-5	TRBV12-3/TRBV12-4	13	NA	CASSGRGGEPQHF	TGTGCCAGCAGTGGGCGTGGCGGGGAGCCCCAGCATTTT
NA	TRBJ1-2	TRBV7-2	17	NA	CASSLRARSDSDYGYTF	TGTGCCAGCAGCTTAAGGGCCCGGTCCGACAGTGACTATGGCTACACCTTC
TRBD1	TRBJ2-7	TRBV7-2	16	NA	CASSLAGTGTAMEQYF	TGTGCCAGCAGCTTAGCGGGGACAGGTACAGCCATGGAGCAGTACTTC
TRBD1	TRBJ1-2	TRBV5-1	13	NA	CASSSGGDYGYTF	TGCGCCAGCAGCTCAGGGGGCGACTATGGCTACACCTTC
NA	TRBJ2-5	TRBV27	15	NA	CASSSGQRAQETQYF	TGTGCCAGCAGTTCGGGACAACGGGCTCAAGAGACCCAGTACTTC
NA	TRBJ1-2	TRBV29-1	12	NA	CSVDDRAYGYTF	TGCAGCGTTGACGACAGAGCTTATGGCTACACCTTC
TRBD1	TRBJ2-7	TRBV19	14	NA	CASSPGQGAYEQYF	TGTGCCAGTAGTCCGGGACAGGGGGCGTACGAGCAGTACTTC
NA	TRBJ2-7	TRBV29-1	10	NA	CSAISDEQYF	TGCAGCGCAATCTCTGACGAGCAGTACTTC